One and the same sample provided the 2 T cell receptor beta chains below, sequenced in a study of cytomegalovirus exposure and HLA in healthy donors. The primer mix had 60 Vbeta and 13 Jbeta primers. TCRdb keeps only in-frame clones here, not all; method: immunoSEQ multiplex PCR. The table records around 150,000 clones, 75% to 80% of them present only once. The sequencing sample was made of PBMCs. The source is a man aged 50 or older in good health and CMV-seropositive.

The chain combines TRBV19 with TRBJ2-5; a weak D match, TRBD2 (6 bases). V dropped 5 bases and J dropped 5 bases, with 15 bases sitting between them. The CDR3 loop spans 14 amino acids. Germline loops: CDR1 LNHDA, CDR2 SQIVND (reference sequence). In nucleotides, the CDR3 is TGTGCCAGTAGTCGGGGGACGTCCCACGAGACCCAGTACTTC. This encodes CASSRGTSHETQYF.

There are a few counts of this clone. This CDR3 is CASSRGAQETQYF. The CDR3 DNA reads as TGTGCCAGCAGCCGGGGGGCCCAGGAGACCCAGTACTTC. This chain connects TRBV7-9 to TRBJ2-5; D may be TRBD2 (7 bases). Germline V gene lookup returns CDR1 SEHNR and CDR2 FQNEAQ (reference sequence). V lost 5 bases and J lost 5, with 12 bases in between. The CDR3 is 13 residues long.